This T cell receptor (beta chain) stems from a study of identical twins. The table lists this clonotype with a few counts. The V gene lost 8 bases and the J gene lost 5 bases, with 16 bases spanning the gap. The V gene's germline CDR1 is SEHNR and CDR2 FQNEAQ (reference sequence). CDR3 length: 14 amino acids. TCRdb processed the 5' RACE reads anew with MiXCR; each CDR3 protein has one entry. The table has about 660,000 distinct CDR3 sequences, 8.6% seen once. The same data also contributed to another study, on yellow fever vaccine responses in identical twins.

The receptor was derived from a woman between 18 and 30 years old in good health. Sequencing was carried out using PBMCs. The rearrangement links TRBV7-9 to TRBJ2-1; D is unclear. DNA of the CDR3: TGTGCCAGCGTATTTCAGACGGGCAACAATGAGCAGTTCTTC. This encodes CASVFQTGNNEQFF.